This entry describes one TCR beta chain. These data belong to a study of response to subunit inactivated influenza vaccine. TCRdb passed the RT-PCR reads through MiXCR, listing each CDR3 protein once. The table lists hundreds of thousands of distinct CDR3 sequences, less than 20% of them singletons. With 9 bases clipped from V and 4 bases from J, the junction kept 15 bases outside the gene matches. The germline CDR1 and CDR2 sequences are SGHRS and YFSETQ. This CDR3 region has 16 residues. The sequence came from a man in his forties or fifties who received an inactivated influenza vaccine. The source was PBMCs from blood, collected 5 days after vaccination. The rearrangement uses TRBV5-1 and TRBJ1-5, with 8 bases lining up with TRBD1. The CDR3: CAILPQGASPNQPQHF. CDR3 bases: TGCGCCATCCTGCCTCAGGGGGCAAGTCCTAATCAGCCCCAGCATTTT.